This T cell receptor (beta chain) was identified during a study of cytomegalovirus exposure and HLA in healthy donors. The table lists this clone with a few counts. Its antigen is not identified. The CDR3 length is 15 residues. Trimming removed 0 bases from V and 3 bases from J; junction bases left unmatched: 2. Germline V gives CDR1 SGHNT, CDR2 YENEEA. The primer mix had 60 Vbeta and 13 Jbeta primers. Only in-frame clones appear in the TCRdb table, and some are missing; sequencing was by immunoSEQ multiplex PCR. The sample contains around 200,000 clones, 80% of which appear only once. Regarding the study as a whole: The study assumed roughly uniform donor sequencing depth for presence/absence analyses. The authors excluded some V segments, including TRBV6-2 and TRBV6-3, as indistinguishable. Productive rates of about 87% or about 30% were seen for most TCR beta V segments in an earlier analysis. There was a cluster of highly shared sequence variants that was likely a sequencing artifact.

The sample consisted of PBMCs. The chain combines TRBV11-3 with TRBJ2-7; 10 bases are shared with TRBD2. This receptor was taken from a boy aged 5 to 17 in good health and CMV-seronegative. This chain's CDR3 is CASSLELAGDYEQYF. In nucleotides, the CDR3 is TGTGCCAGCAGCTTAGAGCTAGCGGGAGACTACGAGCAGTACTTC.